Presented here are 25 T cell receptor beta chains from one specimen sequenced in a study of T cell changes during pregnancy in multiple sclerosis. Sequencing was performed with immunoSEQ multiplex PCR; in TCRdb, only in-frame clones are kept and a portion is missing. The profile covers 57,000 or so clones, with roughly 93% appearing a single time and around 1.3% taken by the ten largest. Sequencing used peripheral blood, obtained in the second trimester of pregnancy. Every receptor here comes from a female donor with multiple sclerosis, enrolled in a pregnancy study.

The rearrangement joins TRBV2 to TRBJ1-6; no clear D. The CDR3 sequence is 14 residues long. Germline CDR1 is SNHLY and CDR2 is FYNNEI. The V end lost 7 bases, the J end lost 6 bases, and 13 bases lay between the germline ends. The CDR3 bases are TGTGCCAGCAAAGTTGCTACGGGTAATTCACCCCTCCACTTT. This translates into CASKVATGNSPLHF. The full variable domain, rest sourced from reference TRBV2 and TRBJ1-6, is EPEVTQTPSHQVTQMGQEVILRCVPISNHLYFYWYRQILGQKVEFLVSFYNNEISEKSEIFDDQFSVERPDGSNFTLKIRSTKLEDSAMYFCASKVATGNSPLHFGNGTRLTVT.

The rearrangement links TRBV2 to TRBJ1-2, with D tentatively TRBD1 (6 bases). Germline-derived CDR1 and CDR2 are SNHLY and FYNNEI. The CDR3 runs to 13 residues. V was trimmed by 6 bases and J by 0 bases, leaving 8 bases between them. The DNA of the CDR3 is TGTGCCAGCAGCCGGGACACTAACTATGGCTACACCTTC. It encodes CASSRDTNYGYTF.

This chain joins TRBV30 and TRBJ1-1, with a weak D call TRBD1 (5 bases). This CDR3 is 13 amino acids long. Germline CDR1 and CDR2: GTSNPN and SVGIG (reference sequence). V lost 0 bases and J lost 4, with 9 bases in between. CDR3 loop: CAWSVLRGTEAFF. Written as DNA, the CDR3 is TGTGCCTGGAGTGTACTAAGGGGCACTGAAGCTTTCTTT.

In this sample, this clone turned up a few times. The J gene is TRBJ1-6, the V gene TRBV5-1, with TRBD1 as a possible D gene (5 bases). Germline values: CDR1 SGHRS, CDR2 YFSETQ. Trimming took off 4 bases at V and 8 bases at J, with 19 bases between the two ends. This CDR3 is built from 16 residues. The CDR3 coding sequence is TGCGCCAGCAGCCCCGTTGCCAGGCAAGGGGATTCACCCCTCCACTTT. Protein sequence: CASSPVARQGDSPLHF. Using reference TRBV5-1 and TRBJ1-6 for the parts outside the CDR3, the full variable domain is KAGVTQTPRYLIKTRGQQVTLSCSPISGHRSVSWYQQTPGQGLQFLFEYFSETQRNKGNFPGRFSGRQFSNSRSEMNVSTLELGDSALYLCASSPVARQGDSPLHFGNGTRLTVT.

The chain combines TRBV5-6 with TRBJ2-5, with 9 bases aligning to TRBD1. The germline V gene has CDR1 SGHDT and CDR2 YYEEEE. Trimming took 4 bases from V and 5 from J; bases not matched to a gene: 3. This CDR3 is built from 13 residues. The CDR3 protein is CASSADRGETQYF. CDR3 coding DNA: TGTGCCAGCAGCGCTGACAGGGGGGAGACCCAGTACTTC.

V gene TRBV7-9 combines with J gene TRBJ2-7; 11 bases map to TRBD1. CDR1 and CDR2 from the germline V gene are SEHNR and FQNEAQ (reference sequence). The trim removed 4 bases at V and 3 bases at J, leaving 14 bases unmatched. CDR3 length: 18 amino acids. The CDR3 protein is CASSSPRGQGGTLYEQYF. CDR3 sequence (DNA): TGTGCCAGCAGCTCCCCCCGGGGACAGGGGGGAACGCTCTACGAGCAGTACTTC.

CDR3 bases: TGTGCCATCAGTGAGTCGGCAGGCCACACTGAAGCTTTCTTT. This codes for CAISESAGHTEAFF. The chain uses TRBV10-3 and TRBJ1-1; no clear D gene. Trimming removed 0 bases from V and 3 bases from J, with 8 bases in between. Germline-derived CDR1 and CDR2 are ENHRY and SYGVKD. This CDR3 has 14 residues.

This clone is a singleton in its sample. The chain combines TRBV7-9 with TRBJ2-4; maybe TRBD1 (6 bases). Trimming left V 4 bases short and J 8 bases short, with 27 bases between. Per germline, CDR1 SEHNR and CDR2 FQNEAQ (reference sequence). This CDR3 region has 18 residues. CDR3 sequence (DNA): TGTGCCAGCAGCTCTAGGGTCCTTCAGGGGCAACTTGGGGACATTCAGTACTTC. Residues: CASSSRVLQGQLGDIQYF.

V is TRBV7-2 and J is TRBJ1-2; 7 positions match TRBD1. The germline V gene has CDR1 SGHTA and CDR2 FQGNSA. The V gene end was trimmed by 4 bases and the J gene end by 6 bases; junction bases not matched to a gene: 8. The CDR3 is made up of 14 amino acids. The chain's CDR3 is CASSSLQGRNGYTF. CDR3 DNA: TGTGCCAGCAGCTCCTTACAGGGGAGGAATGGCTACACCTTC.

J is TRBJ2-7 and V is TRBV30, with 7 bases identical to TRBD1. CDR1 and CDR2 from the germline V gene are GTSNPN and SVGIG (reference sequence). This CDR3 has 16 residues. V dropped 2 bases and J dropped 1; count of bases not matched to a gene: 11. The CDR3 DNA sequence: TGTGCCTGGAGTTCGGTGAGGGGGCAACCTTCCTACGAGCAGTACTTC. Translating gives CAWSSVRGQPSYEQYF. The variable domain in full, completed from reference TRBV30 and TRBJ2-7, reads SQTIHQWPATLVQPVGSPLSLECTVEGTSNPNLYWYRQAAGRGLQLLFYSVGIGQISSEVPQNLSASRPQDRQFILSSKKLLLSDSGFYLCAWSSVRGQPSYEQYFGPGTRLTVT.

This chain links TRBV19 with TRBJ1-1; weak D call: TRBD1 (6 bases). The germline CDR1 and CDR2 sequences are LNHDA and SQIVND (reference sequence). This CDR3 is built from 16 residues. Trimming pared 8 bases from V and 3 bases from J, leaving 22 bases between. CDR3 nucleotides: TGTGCCAGTTCTATGGGGGTTGACAGGATCTACACTGAAGCTTTCTTT. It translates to CASSMGVDRIYTEAFF.

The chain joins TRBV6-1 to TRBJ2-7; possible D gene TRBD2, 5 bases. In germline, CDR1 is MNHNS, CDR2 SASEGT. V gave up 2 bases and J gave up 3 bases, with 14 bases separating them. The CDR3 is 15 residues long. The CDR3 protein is CASSENESGGYEQYF. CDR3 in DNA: TGTGCCAGCAGTGAAAATGAGAGCGGAGGCTACGAGCAGTACTTC.

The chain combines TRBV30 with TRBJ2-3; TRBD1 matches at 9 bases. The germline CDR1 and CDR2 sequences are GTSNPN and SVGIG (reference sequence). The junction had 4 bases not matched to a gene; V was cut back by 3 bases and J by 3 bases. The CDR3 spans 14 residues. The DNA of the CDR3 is TGTGCCTGGAGACGGACAGGGGCAACAGATACGCAGTATTTT. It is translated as CAWRRTGATDTQYF.

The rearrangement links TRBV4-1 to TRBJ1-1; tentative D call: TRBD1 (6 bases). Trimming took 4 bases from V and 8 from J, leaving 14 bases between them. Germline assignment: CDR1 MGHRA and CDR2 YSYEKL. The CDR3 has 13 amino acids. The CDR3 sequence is CASSRLSRGEAFF. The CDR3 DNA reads TGCGCCAGCAGCCGCCTTTCCAGGGGCGAAGCTTTCTTT.

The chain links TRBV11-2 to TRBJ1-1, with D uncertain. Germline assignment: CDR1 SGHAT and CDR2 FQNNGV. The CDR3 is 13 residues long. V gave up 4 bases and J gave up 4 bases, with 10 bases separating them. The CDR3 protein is CASSSRGGTEAFF. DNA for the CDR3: TGTGCCAGCAGCTCCCGGGGAGGCACTGAAGCTTTCTTT. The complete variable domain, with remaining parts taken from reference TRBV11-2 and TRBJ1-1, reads EAGVAQSPRYKIIEKRQSVAFWCNPISGHATLYWYQQILGQGPKLLIQFQNNGVVDDSQLPKDRFSAERLKGVDSTLKIQPAKLEDSAVYLCASSSRGGTEAFFGQGTRLTVV.

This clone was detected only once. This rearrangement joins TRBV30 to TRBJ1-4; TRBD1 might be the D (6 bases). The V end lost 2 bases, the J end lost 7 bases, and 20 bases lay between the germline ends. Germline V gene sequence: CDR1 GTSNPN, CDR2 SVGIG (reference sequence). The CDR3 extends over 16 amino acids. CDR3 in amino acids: CAWSPPKQGWVEKLFF. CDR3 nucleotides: TGTGCCTGGAGTCCCCCAAAACAGGGTTGGGTTGAAAAACTGTTTTTT.

The CDR3 DNA sequence: TGTGCCAGCAGCCCCCGGACAGCTGGGGCCAACGTCCTGACTTTC. It yields the protein CASSPRTAGANVLTF. The chain couples TRBV11-3 to TRBJ2-6; perhaps TRBD1 as D (6 bases). Trimming stripped 5 bases from V and 2 bases from J, with 10 bases between. This CDR3 is 15 amino acids long. Per germline, CDR1 SGHNT and CDR2 YENEEA.

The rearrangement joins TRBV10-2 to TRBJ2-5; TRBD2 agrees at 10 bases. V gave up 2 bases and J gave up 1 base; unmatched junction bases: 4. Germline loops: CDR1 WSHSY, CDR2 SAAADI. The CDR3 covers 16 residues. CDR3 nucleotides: TGCGCCAGCAGTGAGGTGCTAGCGGGGGCCCAAGAGACCCAGTACTTC. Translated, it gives CASSEVLAGAQETQYF.

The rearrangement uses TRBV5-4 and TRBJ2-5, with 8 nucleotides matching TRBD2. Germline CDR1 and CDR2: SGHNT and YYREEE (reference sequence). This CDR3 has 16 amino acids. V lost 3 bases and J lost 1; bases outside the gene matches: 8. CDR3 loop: CASSSSGGLLQETQYF. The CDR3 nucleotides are TGTGCCAGCAGCTCATCGGGGGGGCTCCTCCAAGAGACCCAGTACTTC.

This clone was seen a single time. The CDR3 region has the DNA TGCGCCAGCAGCCAAGATTTTGCAGGGGGCTACAATGAGCAGTTCTTC. It encodes CASSQDFAGGYNEQFF. The chain has TRBV4-3 and TRBJ2-1, with 7 bases lining up with TRBD1. The CDR3 has 16 amino acids. V was pared by 0 bases and J by 3 bases, with 5 bases of the junction left unmatched. Germline V gives CDR1 LGHNA, CDR2 YSLEER.

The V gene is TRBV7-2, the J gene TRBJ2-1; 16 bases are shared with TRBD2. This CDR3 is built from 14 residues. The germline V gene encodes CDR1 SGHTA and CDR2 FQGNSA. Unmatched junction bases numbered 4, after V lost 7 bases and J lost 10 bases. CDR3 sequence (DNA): TGTGCCAGCAACCCGGGACTAGCGGGGGGGGAGCAGTTCTTC. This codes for CASNPGLAGGEQFF.

The CDR3 nucleotides are TGTGCCAGCAGCTTCGGACAGGCGGGGCAGCCCCAGCATTTT. Protein product: CASSFGQAGQPQHF. This chain links TRBV5-6 with TRBJ1-5, with 7 bases aligning to TRBD1. Losses at the gene ends were 2 bases for V and 7 bases for J; bases not matched to a gene: 6. The germline CDR1 and CDR2 sequences are SGHDT and YYEEEE. This CDR3 has 14 amino acids.

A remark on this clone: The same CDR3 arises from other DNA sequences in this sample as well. The chain's CDR3 is CASSRDRGETQYF. The CDR3 bases are TGTGCCAGCTCACGCGACAGGGGGGAGACCCAGTACTTC. This rearrangement joins TRBV18 to TRBJ2-5, with 9 bases fitting TRBD1. This CDR3 has 13 amino acids. V lost 4 bases to trimming and J lost 5 bases; unmatched junction nucleotides: 2. Per germline, CDR1 KGHSH and CDR2 LQKENI.

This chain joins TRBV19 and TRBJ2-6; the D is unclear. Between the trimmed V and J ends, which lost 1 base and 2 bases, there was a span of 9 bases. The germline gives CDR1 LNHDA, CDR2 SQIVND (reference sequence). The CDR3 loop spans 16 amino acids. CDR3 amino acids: CASSIARSAGANVLTF. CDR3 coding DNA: TGTGCCAGTAGTATAGCTCGGTCGGCTGGGGCCAACGTCCTGACTTTC.

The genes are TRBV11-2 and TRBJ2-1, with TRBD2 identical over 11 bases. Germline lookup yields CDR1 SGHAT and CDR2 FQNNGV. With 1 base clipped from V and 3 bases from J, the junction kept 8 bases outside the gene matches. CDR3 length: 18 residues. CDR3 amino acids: CASSLAGLAGGLYNEQFF. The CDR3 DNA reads TGTGCCAGCAGCTTAGCGGGTCTAGCGGGGGGACTCTACAATGAGCAGTTCTTC.